Below are 24 T cell receptor beta chains sequenced from a single sample in a study of blood T cell repertoires in COVID-19. Sequencing used immunoSEQ multiplex PCR; TCRdb keeps in-frame clones, though not all of them. This table has about 46,000 clones, 80% to 90% appearing once. The sequenced sample was peripheral blood. The receptors here all came from a man in his fifties or sixties with acute or convalescent COVID-19.

The chain employs TRBV5-1 and TRBJ2-7, with 7 bases fitting TRBD2. Germline CDR1 and CDR2: SGHRS and YFSETQ. This CDR3 region has 14 residues. The V gene end was trimmed by 6 bases and the J gene end by 2 bases; junction bases not matched to a gene: 8. Written as DNA, the CDR3 is TGCGCCAGCAAGTACACTAGCGCTGCCTACGAGCAGTACTTC. Its protein is CASKYTSAAYEQYF.

The sample holds one count of this clone. This chain joins TRBV7-2 and TRBJ2-1; D uncertain. The V end was cut by 2 bases, the J end by 5 bases, with 7 bases between. There are 13 residues in the CDR3. CDR1 is SGHTA, CDR2 FQGNSA, per germline. The CDR3 reads CASSLTRDNEQFF. The CDR3 region has the DNA TGTGCCAGCAGCTTAACCCGAGACAATGAGCAGTTCTTC.

This chain uses TRBV18 with TRBJ1-4; TRBD1 matches at 7 bases. The J segment lost 5 bases and the V segment lost 4 bases, leaving 4 bases of the junction unmatched. The CDR3 contains 14 residues. Germline loops: CDR1 KGHSH, CDR2 LQKENI. As DNA, the CDR3 is TGTGCCAGCTCACGCGGACAGGACAATGAAAAACTGTTTTTT. Its protein is CASSRGQDNEKLFF.

This clone was seen only once. V and J are TRBV6-5 and TRBJ2-1, with D perhaps TRBD1 (5 bases). CDR1 is MNHEY and CDR2 is SVGAGI in the germline V gene. The germline V and J ends were trimmed by 6 bases and 8 bases, with 14 bases remaining between them. The CDR3 has 13 residues. CDR3 coding DNA: TGTGCCAGCAGCCCAGGGCCTCTCGATGAGCAGTTCTTC. As protein: CASSPGPLDEQFF.

The V and J genes are TRBV5-1 and TRBJ2-7; 14 bases agree with TRBD2. The V segment lost 7 bases and the J segment 5 bases; nucleotides outside the gene matches: 17. The CDR3 runs to 18 residues. Per germline, CDR1 SGHRS and CDR2 YFSETQ. The CDR3 reads CASSAGTSGSFGIHEQYF. The CDR3 coding sequence is TGCGCCAGCTCCGCCGGGACTAGCGGGAGTTTTGGTATCCACGAGCAGTACTTC.

This CDR3 reads CASSPGQQNTEAFF. CDR3 sequence (DNA): TGTGCCAGCTCACCCGGACAGCAGAACACTGAAGCTTTCTTT. The gene calls are TRBV18 and TRBJ1-1, with D perhaps TRBD1 (6 bases). The CDR3 sequence is 14 residues long. CDR1 KGHSH and CDR2 LQKENI come from the germline V gene. The V gene lost 3 bases and the J gene lost 1 base, with 9 bases spanning the gap.

This rearrangement joins TRBV5-1 to TRBJ1-1; 9 bases agree with TRBD1. The J segment lost 1 base and the V segment lost 4 bases, leaving 8 bases of the junction unmatched. Germline CDR1 reads SGHRS; CDR2 reads YFSETQ. The CDR3 has 16 amino acids. CDR3 region: CASSPGQGPQNTEAFF. In DNA form, the CDR3 reads TGCGCCAGCAGCCCCGGACAGGGGCCCCAGAACACTGAAGCTTTCTTT.

This clone has just one count. CDR3 DNA: TGTGCCAGCAGCGGACTAGTGACCGGGGAGCTGTTTTTT. It specifies CASSGLVTGELFF. The chain combines TRBV2 with TRBJ2-2; 7 bases fit TRBD2. Germline V lookup: CDR1 SNHLY, CDR2 FYNNEI. After removal of 6 bases from V and 5 bases from J, the junction contained 3 bases not matched to a gene. This CDR3 comprises 13 residues.

CDR3 nucleotides: TGCGCCAGCAGCTCCCGAGAAGGCGGGAACACTGAAGCTTTCTTT. Residues: CASSSREGGNTEAFF. The gene calls are TRBV5-1 and TRBJ1-1; D unresolved. Looked up from germline, CDR1 is SGHRS and CDR2 is YFSETQ. The CDR3 covers 15 residues. V was clipped by 3 bases and J by 1 base, with 13 bases between them.

The rearrangement joins TRBV15 to TRBJ2-3; D remains unclear. Trimming took off 0 bases at V and 0 bases at J, with 7 bases between the two ends. The length of the CDR3 is 15 residues. From germline, CDR1 is LNHNV and CDR2 YYDKDF (reference sequence). The CDR3 DNA reads as TGTGCCACCAGCAGAGAGGGCAAAAGCACAGATACGCAGTATTTT. It is translated as CATSREGKSTDTQYF.

V gene TRBV29-1 combines with J gene TRBJ1-2, with 11 nucleotides matching TRBD1. Germline CDR1 and CDR2: SQVTM and ANQGSEA. J gave up 3 bases and V 4 bases, and 7 bases lay outside the gene matches. The CDR3 length is 15 residues. CDR3 nucleotide sequence: TGCAGCGTTGGAGGACAGGGGGCCCTGGACTATGGCTACACCTTC. Amino acid sequence: CSVGGQGALDYGYTF.

This chain connects TRBV7-3 to TRBJ2-6; D may be TRBD1 (5 bases). The CDR3 runs to 15 residues. Germline V gene sequence: CDR1 SGHTA, CDR2 FQGTGA. V gave up 5 bases and J gave up 3 bases, with 11 bases separating them. DNA of the CDR3: TGTGCCAGCAGCGCAGGGTTGGATGGGGCCAACGTCCTGACTTTC. Its protein product is CASSAGLDGANVLTF.

This chain uses TRBV7-3 with TRBJ2-3; D possibly corresponds to TRBD2 (6 bases). Germline lookup yields CDR1 SGHTA and CDR2 FQGTGA. CDR3 length equals 14 residues. The germline V and J ends were trimmed by 4 bases and 2 bases, with 10 bases remaining between them. Here the CDR3 DNA reads TGTGCCAGCAGCTGGAGGGACTTCACAGATACGCAGTATTTT. It yields the protein CASSWRDFTDTQYF.

The rearrangement uses TRBV5-1 and TRBJ2-1, with a tentative D call TRBD2 (6 bases). V lost 2 bases and J lost 0, with 12 bases in between. The CDR3 has 16 amino acids. In germline, CDR1 is SGHRS, CDR2 YFSETQ. In nucleotides, the CDR3 is TGCGCCAGCAGCTTCGGCGGGGATGCCTCCTACAATGAGCAGTTCTTC. Protein product: CASSFGGDASYNEQFF.

DNA of the CDR3: TGTGCCAGCAGCGGAGACGGGGACAGTCAGTACTTC. Translation gives CASSGDGDSQYF. V is TRBV9 and J is TRBJ2-4; TRBD1 matches at 7 bases. This CDR3 has 12 residues. CDR1 SGDLS and CDR2 YYNGEE come from the germline V gene. Unmatched junction bases numbered 6, after V lost 3 bases and J lost 12 bases. The entire variable domain, with the rest obtained from reference TRBV9 and TRBJ2-4, is as follows: DSGVTQTPKHLITATGQRVTLRCSPRSGDLSVYWYQQSLDQGLQFLIQYYNGEERAKGNILERFSAQQFPDLHSELNLSSLELGDSALYFCASSGDGDSQYFGAGTRLSVL.

The table lists this clone with a few counts. The rearrangement uses TRBV7-2 and TRBJ1-1, with TRBD1 matching 9 bases. Germline loops: CDR1 SGHTA, CDR2 FQGNSA. CDR3 length: 17 residues. V gave up 5 bases and J gave up 5 bases; unmatched junction bases: 15. As DNA, the CDR3 is TGTGCCAGCAGCCGTAGAGACATACAGGGGGCTGGTACTGAAGCTTTCTTT. Translating gives CASSRRDIQGAGTEAFF.

The CDR3 DNA sequence: TGTGCCAGCACGCGGACAGGGGGCGCGACTGAAGCTTTCTTT. This gives the protein CASTRTGGATEAFF. The chain has TRBV7-9 and TRBJ1-1; 11 nucleotides match TRBD1. Germline lookup yields CDR1 SEHNR and CDR2 FQNEAQ (reference sequence). CDR3 length: 14 amino acids. V dropped 7 bases and J dropped 5; count of bases not matched to a gene: 6.

V and J are TRBV5-1 and TRBJ1-2, with D possibly being TRBD1 (6 bases). Germline CDR1 SGHRS, CDR2 YFSETQ. V shed 4 bases and J shed 0 bases, with 10 bases lying between them. The CDR3 consists of 14 residues. CDR3 residues: CASSRDTANYGYTF. CDR3 DNA sequence: TGCGCCAGCAGCCGGGACACCGCTAACTATGGCTACACCTTC.

CDR3 nucleotide sequence: TGTGCCAGCAGTGAAAGGCGATGGGCAGGTATGAACACTGAAGCTTTCTTT. Protein product: CASSERRWAGMNTEAFF. The chain carries TRBV6-1 and TRBJ1-1, with D unclear. The germline V gene has CDR1 MNHNS and CDR2 SASEGT. Trimming left V 2 bases short and J 0 bases short, with 16 bases between. The CDR3 length is 17 residues.

The chain carries TRBV4-2 and TRBJ1-2; D call uncertain. Trimming took off 4 bases at V and 8 bases at J, with 11 bases between the two ends. This CDR3 has 12 residues. From germline, CDR1 is LGHNA and CDR2 YNFKEQ. Here the CDR3 reads CASSRDGVGYTF. As DNA, the CDR3 is TGTGCCAGCAGCCGAGACGGTGTAGGCTACACCTTC.

J is TRBJ1-1 and V is TRBV7-2, with D possibly being TRBD1 (6 bases). There are 14 residues in the CDR3. Trimming removed 5 bases from V and 6 bases from J, with 16 bases in between. Germline V gene sequence: CDR1 SGHTA, CDR2 FQGNSA. CDR3 loop: CASSTGGGRPEAFF. The CDR3 nucleotides are TGTGCCAGCAGCACCGGGGGGGGGCGGCCTGAAGCTTTCTTT.

The rearrangement uses TRBV7-9 and TRBJ2-7; 7 nucleotides align to TRBD1. V was pared by 8 bases and J by 3 bases, with 10 bases of the junction left unmatched. Germline V gene sequence: CDR1 SEHNR, CDR2 FQNEAQ (reference sequence). CDR3 length: 14 amino acids. Here the CDR3 reads CASQTGDRDYEQYF. In DNA, the CDR3 is TGTGCCAGCCAAACTGGTGACAGGGACTACGAGCAGTACTTC.

The chain couples TRBV18 to TRBJ2-1; 7 bases match TRBD2. V shed 0 bases and J 3 bases; nucleotides not matched to a gene: 2. The CDR3 runs to 15 residues. Germline loops: CDR1 KGHSH, CDR2 LQKENI. CDR3: CASSPPASGYNEQFF. The DNA for the CDR3 is TGTGCCAGCTCACCACCGGCTAGCGGCTACAATGAGCAGTTCTTC.

The V gene is TRBV11-3, the J gene TRBJ1-4; D is undetermined. CDR3 length: 17 amino acids. Germline V lookup: CDR1 SGHNT, CDR2 YENEEA. Trimming removed 8 bases from V and 4 bases from J, with 23 bases in between. The CDR3 DNA reads as TGTGCCAGCGCCCACCGGACGGGGAGGGATATTAATGAAAAACTGTTTTTT. It specifies CASAHRTGRDINEKLFF.